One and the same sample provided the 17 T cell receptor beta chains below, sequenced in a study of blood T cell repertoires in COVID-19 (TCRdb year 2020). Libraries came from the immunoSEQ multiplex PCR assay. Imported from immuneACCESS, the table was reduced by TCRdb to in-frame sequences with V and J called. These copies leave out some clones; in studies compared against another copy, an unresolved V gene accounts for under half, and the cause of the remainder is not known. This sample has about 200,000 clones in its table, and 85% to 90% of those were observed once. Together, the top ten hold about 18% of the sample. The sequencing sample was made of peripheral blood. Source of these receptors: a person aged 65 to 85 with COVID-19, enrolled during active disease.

The CDR3, as DNA: TGTGCCAGCTCACCACAGCGACTAGCGGGATTTAGAGAGCAGTTCTTC. Translated, it gives CASSPQRLAGFREQFF. The chain uses TRBV18 and TRBJ2-1; 11 bases agree with TRBD2. Trimming cost V 1 base and J 10 bases; bases outside gene matches: 9. This CDR3 has 16 amino acids. The V gene's germline CDR1 is KGHSH and CDR2 LQKENI.

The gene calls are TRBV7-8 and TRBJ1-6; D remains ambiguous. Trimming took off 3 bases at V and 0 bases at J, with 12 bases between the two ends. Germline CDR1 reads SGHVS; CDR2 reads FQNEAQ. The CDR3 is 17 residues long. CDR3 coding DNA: TGTGCCAGCAGCTTCGGTTCCCCTAGCTCCTATAATTCACCCCTCCACTTT. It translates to CASSFGSPSSYNSPLHF.

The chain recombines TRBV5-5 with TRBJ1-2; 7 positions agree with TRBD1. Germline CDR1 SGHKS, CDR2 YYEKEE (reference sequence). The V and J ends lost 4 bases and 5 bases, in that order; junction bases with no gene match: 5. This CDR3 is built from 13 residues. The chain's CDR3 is CASSLRQGYGYTF. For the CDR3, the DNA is TGTGCCAGCAGCCTACGACAGGGTTATGGCTACACCTTC.

As DNA, the CDR3 is TGCGCCAGCAGCTTGGGAGAAGGAGGGCCCCAGCATTTT. Amino acids: CASSLGEGGPQHF. The chain is built from TRBV5-1 and TRBJ1-5, with D unresolved. This CDR3 has 13 amino acids. Germline values: CDR1 SGHRS, CDR2 YFSETQ. Trimming cost V 0 bases and J 9 bases, with 10 bases left between them.

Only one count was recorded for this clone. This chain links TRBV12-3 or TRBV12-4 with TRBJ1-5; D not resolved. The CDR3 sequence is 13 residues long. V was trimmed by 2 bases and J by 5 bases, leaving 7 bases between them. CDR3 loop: CASSLTGDQPQHF. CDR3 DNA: TGTGCCAGCAGTTTAACGGGAGATCAGCCCCAGCATTTT.

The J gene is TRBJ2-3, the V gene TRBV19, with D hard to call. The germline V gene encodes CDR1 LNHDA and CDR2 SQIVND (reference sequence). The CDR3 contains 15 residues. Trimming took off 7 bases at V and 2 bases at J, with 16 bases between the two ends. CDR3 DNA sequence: TGTGCCAGTAAAGTGGGCACTTTAATCACAGATACGCAGTATTTT. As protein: CASKVGTLITDTQYF.

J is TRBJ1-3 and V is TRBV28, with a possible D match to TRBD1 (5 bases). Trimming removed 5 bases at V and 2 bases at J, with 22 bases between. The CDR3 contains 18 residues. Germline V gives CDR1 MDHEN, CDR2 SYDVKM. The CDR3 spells CASSPGPPGGMTGNTIYF. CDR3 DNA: TGTGCCAGCAGTCCTGGCCCCCCTGGGGGGATGACTGGAAACACCATATATTTT. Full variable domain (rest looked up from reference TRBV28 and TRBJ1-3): DVKVTQSSRYLVKRTGEKVFLECVQDMDHENMFWYRQDPGLGLRLIYFSYDVKMKEKGDIPEGYSVSREKKERFSLILESASTNQTSMYLCASSPGPPGGMTGNTIYFGEGSWLTVV.

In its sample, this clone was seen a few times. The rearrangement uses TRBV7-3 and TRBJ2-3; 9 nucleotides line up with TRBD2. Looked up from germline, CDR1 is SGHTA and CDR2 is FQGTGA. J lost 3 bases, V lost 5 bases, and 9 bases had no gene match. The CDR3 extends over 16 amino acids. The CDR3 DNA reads TGTGCCAGCAGCGCTAGTAGCGGGAGCTCAACAGATACGCAGTATTTT. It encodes CASSASSGSSTDTQYF.

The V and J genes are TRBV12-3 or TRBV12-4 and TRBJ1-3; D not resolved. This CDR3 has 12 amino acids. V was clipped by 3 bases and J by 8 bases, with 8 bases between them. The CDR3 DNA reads TGTGCCAGCAGTTTGTTTTCGGACACCATATATTTT. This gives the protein CASSLFSDTIYF.

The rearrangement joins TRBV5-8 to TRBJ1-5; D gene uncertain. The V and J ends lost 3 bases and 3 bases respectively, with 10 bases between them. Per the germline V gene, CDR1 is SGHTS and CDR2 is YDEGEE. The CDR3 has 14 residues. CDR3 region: CASSSTIYNQPQHF. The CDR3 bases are TGTGCCAGCAGCTCCACGATCTACAATCAGCCCCAGCATTTT.

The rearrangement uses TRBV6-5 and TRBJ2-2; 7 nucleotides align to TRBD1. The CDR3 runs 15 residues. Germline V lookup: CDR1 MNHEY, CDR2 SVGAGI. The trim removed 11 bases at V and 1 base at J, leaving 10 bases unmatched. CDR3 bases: TGTGCCTGCCAGCCCGGGACAGAGAACACCGGGGAGCTGTTTTTT. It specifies CACQPGTENTGELFF.

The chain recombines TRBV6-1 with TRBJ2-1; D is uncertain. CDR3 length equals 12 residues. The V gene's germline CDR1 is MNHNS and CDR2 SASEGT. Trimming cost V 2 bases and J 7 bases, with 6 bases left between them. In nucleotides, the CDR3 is TGTGCCAGCAGTGAAATTGCGAATGAGCAGTTCTTC. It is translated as CASSEIANEQFF.

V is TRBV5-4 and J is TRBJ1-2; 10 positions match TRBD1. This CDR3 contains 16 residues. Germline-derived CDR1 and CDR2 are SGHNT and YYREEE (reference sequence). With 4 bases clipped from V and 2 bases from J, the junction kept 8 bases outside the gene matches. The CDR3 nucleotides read TGTGCCAGCAGCCAAGGGAGGGACAGGGGCAACTATGGCTACACCTTC. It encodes CASSQGRDRGNYGYTF.

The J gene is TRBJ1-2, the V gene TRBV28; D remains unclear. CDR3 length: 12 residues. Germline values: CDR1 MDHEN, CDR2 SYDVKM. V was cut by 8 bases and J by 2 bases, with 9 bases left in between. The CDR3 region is CASQTQNYGYTF. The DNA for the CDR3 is TGTGCCAGCCAAACACAGAACTATGGCTACACCTTC.

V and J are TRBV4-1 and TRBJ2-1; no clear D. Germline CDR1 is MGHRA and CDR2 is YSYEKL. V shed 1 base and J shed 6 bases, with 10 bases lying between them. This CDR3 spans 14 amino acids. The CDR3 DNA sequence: TGCGCCAGCAGCCAAGTTGGCGGCCGCAATGAGCAGTTCTTC. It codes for CASSQVGGRNEQFF.

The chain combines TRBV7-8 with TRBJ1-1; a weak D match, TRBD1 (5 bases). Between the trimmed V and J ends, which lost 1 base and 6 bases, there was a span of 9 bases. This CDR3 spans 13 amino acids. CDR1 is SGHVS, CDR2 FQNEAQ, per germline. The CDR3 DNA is TGTGCCAGCAGCTTAGTACGGGGGGCTGAAGCTTTCTTT. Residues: CASSLVRGAEAFF.

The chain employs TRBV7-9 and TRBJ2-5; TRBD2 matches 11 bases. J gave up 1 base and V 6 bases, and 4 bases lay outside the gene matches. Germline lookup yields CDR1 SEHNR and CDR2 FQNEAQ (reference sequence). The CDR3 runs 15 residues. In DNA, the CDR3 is TGTGCCAGCAGGGAAGGGACTAGCGGCCAAGAGACCCAGTACTTC. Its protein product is CASREGTSGQETQYF.